The rows below give T cell receptor beta chains drawn from one sample of a study of blood T cell repertoires in COVID-19. The protocol was immunoSEQ multiplex PCR, while the TCRdb copy is restricted to in-frame clones and leaves out a portion. The data contain about 250,000 clones, 80% to 90% of them singletons. Sample: PBMCs or T cells enriched from blood (not recorded which). All receptors come from a woman aged 18-29 years who had recovered from COVID-19. Each CDR3 is given with its conserved first and last residue. The order of the fields is V gene, J gene, CDR3 protein.

v_call: TRBV6-5; j_call: TRBJ1-2; cdr3_aa: CASSLRDSDYGYTF
v_call: TRBV3-1/TRBV3-2; j_call: TRBJ1-5; cdr3_aa: CASSQGGSPRPQHF
v_call: TRBV10-3; j_call: TRBJ1-4; cdr3_aa: CAIGLIQAGKLFF
v_call: TRBV7-7; j_call: TRBJ1-1; cdr3_aa: CASSLEFGPINTEAFF
v_call: TRBV29-1; j_call: TRBJ1-1; cdr3_aa: CSVELQGTEAFF
v_call: TRBV6-5; j_call: TRBJ1-1; cdr3_aa: CASSPLTFREAFF
v_call: TRBV24-1; j_call: TRBJ2-4; cdr3_aa: CATSDLDQGNIQYF
v_call: TRBV2; j_call: TRBJ1-4; cdr3_aa: CASSAFRTTNEKLFF
v_call: TRBV11-1; j_call: TRBJ2-3; cdr3_aa: CASGERGGPSGTQYF
v_call: TRBV5-1; j_call: TRBJ2-7; cdr3_aa: CASSFSGGSSYEQYF
v_call: TRBV28; j_call: TRBJ2-5; cdr3_aa: CASTLRGIQETQYF
v_call: TRBV3-1/TRBV3-2; j_call: TRBJ2-3; cdr3_aa: CASSQELAGAPDTQYF
v_call: TRBV9; j_call: TRBJ2-1; cdr3_aa: CASSVAGGPHNEQFF
v_call: TRBV5-4; j_call: TRBJ2-3; cdr3_aa: CASSLDSVAGATQSYF
v_call: TRBV3-1/TRBV3-2; j_call: TRBJ2-1; cdr3_aa: CASSPTGSSYNEQFF
v_call: TRBV10-2; j_call: TRBJ2-3; cdr3_aa: CASLLVHTDTQYF
v_call: TRBV6-1; j_call: TRBJ1-4; cdr3_aa: CASSDLGGGEKLFF
v_call: TRBV5-1; j_call: TRBJ1-2; cdr3_aa: CASSLVSRGASNYGYTF
v_call: TRBV28; j_call: TRBJ1-1; cdr3_aa: CASSLLGMRTEAFF
v_call: TRBV28; j_call: TRBJ1-6; cdr3_aa: CASREGSGSPLHF
v_call: TRBV19; j_call: TRBJ2-1; cdr3_aa: CASSIDSGVEQFF
v_call: TRBV5-4; j_call: TRBJ1-1; cdr3_aa: CASSAGQGMNTEAFF
v_call: TRBV7-9; j_call: TRBJ1-1; cdr3_aa: CASSPRQGGNTEAFF
v_call: TRBV18; j_call: TRBJ1-6; cdr3_aa: CASSPLGRENDSPLHF
v_call: TRBV2; j_call: TRBJ2-3; cdr3_aa: CASSFPSGGAADTQYF
v_call: TRBV9; j_call: TRBJ2-7; cdr3_aa: CASSVRPTSGGAFPYEQYF
v_call: TRBV23-1; j_call: TRBJ1-1; cdr3_aa: CASSQSKPQGASTEAFF
v_call: TRBV5-1; j_call: TRBJ1-2; cdr3_aa: CASSPTEADYGYTF
v_call: TRBV5-1; j_call: TRBJ1-1; cdr3_aa: CASSLAGRLNTEAFF
v_call: TRBV28; j_call: TRBJ1-2; cdr3_aa: CASNHNRVYGYGYTF
v_call: TRBV5-1; j_call: TRBJ2-7; cdr3_aa: CASSSLQGSYEQYF
v_call: TRBV25-1; j_call: TRBJ2-5; cdr3_aa: CASTHLGGNQETQYF
v_call: TRBV5-1; j_call: TRBJ1-2; cdr3_aa: CASSLEGIYGYTF
v_call: TRBV7-6; j_call: TRBJ2-2; cdr3_aa: CASSPRTGGGTGELFF
v_call: TRBV7-7; j_call: TRBJ2-7; cdr3_aa: CASSSGQGGPYEQYF
v_call: TRBV5-4; j_call: TRBJ2-7; cdr3_aa: CATGLAGGSDYEQYF
v_call: TRBV4-1; j_call: TRBJ2-2; cdr3_aa: CASSQRGQQSIPGELFF
v_call: TRBV27; j_call: TRBJ2-7; cdr3_aa: CASSPTGATYEQYF
v_call: TRBV14; j_call: TRBJ1-6; cdr3_aa: CASSPRVVSPLHF
v_call: TRBV7-9; j_call: TRBJ2-5; cdr3_aa: CASSLVLAGGQETQYF
v_call: TRBV12-3/TRBV12-4; j_call: TRBJ2-7; cdr3_aa: CASSRDNYEQYF
v_call: TRBV5-1; j_call: TRBJ2-5; cdr3_aa: CASSLTSGGETQYF
v_call: TRBV18; j_call: TRBJ1-1; cdr3_aa: CASSPADSTEAFF
v_call: TRBV15; j_call: TRBJ2-5; cdr3_aa: CATSGTRGRETQYF
v_call: TRBV12-5; j_call: TRBJ1-2; cdr3_aa: CASGWAAFGTDLNYGYTF
v_call: TRBV29-1; j_call: TRBJ2-3; cdr3_aa: CSGVEGTVTDTQYF
v_call: TRBV5-8; j_call: TRBJ1-2; cdr3_aa: CASRYIGQASLSYGYTF
v_call: TRBV28; j_call: TRBJ1-2; cdr3_aa: CASSTIRDRVFGYTF
v_call: TRBV12-3/TRBV12-4; j_call: TRBJ1-2; cdr3_aa: CASSPDRANGYTF
v_call: TRBV4-1; j_call: TRBJ2-7; cdr3_aa: CASSPEDRGLGEQYF
v_call: TRBV5-1; j_call: TRBJ2-2; cdr3_aa: CASSLDRAKNTGELFF
v_call: TRBV27; j_call: TRBJ1-2; cdr3_aa: CASSLAARVPYGYTF
v_call: TRBV14; j_call: TRBJ2-1; cdr3_aa: CASSQVLATYNEQFF
v_call: TRBV19; j_call: TRBJ2-3; cdr3_aa: CATYGDTQYF
v_call: TRBV9; j_call: TRBJ1-3; cdr3_aa: CASSILQGAGNTIYF
v_call: TRBV19; j_call: TRBJ1-5; cdr3_aa: CASRWGPPPYNQPQHF
v_call: TRBV7-6; j_call: TRBJ2-7; cdr3_aa: CASSGRTGHQSYEQYF
v_call: TRBV5-1; j_call: TRBJ1-1; cdr3_aa: CASRDRGSDTEAFF
v_call: TRBV6-5; j_call: TRBJ1-1; cdr3_aa: CASSSQRGGTGTEAFF